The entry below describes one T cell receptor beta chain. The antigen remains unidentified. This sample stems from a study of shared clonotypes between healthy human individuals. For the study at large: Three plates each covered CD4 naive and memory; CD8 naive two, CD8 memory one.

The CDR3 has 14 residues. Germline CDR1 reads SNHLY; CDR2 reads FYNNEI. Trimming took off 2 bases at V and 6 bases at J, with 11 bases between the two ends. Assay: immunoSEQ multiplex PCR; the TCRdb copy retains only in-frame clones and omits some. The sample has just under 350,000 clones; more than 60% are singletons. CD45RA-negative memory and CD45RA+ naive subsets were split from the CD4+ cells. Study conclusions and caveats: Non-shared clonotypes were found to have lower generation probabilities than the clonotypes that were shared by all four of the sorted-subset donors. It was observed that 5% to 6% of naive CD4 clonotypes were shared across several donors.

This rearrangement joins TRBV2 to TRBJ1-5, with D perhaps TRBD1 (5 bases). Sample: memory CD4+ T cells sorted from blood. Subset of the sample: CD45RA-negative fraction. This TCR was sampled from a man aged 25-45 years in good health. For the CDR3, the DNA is TGTGCCAGCAGTGAACATTATAGGGGTCAGCCCCAGCATTTT. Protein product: CASSEHYRGQPQHF.